This record concerns one TCR beta chain sequence. Looked up from germline, CDR1 is MNHEY and CDR2 is SVGAGI. V was pared by 2 bases and J by 9 bases, with 17 bases between. The CDR3 runs to 15 residues. This specimen comes from a study of control samples from healthy donors and cancer patients. The protocol was immunoSEQ multiplex PCR, while the TCRdb copy is restricted to in-frame clones and leaves out a portion. The data show 130,000 or so clones, roughly 90% seen once. Specimen: PBMCs. The chain couples TRBV6-5 to TRBJ2-4; the D gene is possibly TRBD2 (6 bases). The source of this sequence is a man aged 45-60 years with head and neck cancer. The CDR3 is CASSYEAGRAGIQYF. As DNA, the CDR3 is TGTGCCAGCAGTTACGAGGCGGGACGGGCGGGCATTCAGTACTTC.